This T cell receptor (beta chain) was recovered during a study of vaccination effects on CD4 cells after COVID-19. At the level of the study: Before sequencing, viral peptide pools were used by the ViraFEST assay to expand antigen-specific CD4+ T cells. Study-level results: Only a single clone (1 of 255 vaccine-induced clones in healthy vaccinees) cross-reacted with common cold coronaviruses.

CDR3 length equals 12 residues. The germline gives CDR1 GTSNPN, CDR2 SVGIG (reference sequence). V was cut by 1 base and J by 4 bases, with 5 bases left in between. As to this clone: Antigen: not known.

An approximately ten-day culture period preceded the isolation of CD4+ T cells. Prior SARS-CoV-2 infection was absent in the vaccine recipients, as shown by negative nucleocapsid antibodies. Half-medium changes using IL-2 medium occurred on days 3 and 7. Some clones are missing from TCRdb's copy, which holds only in-frame ones; the method was immunoSEQ multiplex PCR. The sample shows 30,000 or so clones, 65% of them seen only once. The chain uses TRBV30 and TRBJ1-3, with no clear D. The starting material was CD4+ T cells from PBMCs cultured without peptide, obtained before COVID-19 vaccination. The source is a human donor who received a COVID-19 vaccine. Written as DNA, the CDR3 is TGTGCCTGGAGTGCCAGGGGAAACACCATATATTTT. This sequence encodes CAWSARGNTIYF.